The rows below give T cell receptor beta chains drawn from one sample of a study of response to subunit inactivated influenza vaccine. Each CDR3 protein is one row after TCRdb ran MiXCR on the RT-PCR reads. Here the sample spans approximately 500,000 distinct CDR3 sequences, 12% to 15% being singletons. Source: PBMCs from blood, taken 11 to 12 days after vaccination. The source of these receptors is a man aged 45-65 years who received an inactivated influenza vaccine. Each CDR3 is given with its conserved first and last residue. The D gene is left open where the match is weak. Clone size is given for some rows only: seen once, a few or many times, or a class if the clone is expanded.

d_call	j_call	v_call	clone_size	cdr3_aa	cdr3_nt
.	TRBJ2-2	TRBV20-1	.	CSARVGEGTGELFF	TGCAGTGCTAGAGTGGGTGAGGGGACCGGGGAGCTGTTTTTT
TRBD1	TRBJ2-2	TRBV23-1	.	CASSQSKQGAPGELFF	TGCGCCAGCAGTCAATCCAAACAGGGGGCGCCCGGGGAGCTGTTTTTT
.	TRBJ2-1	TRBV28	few	CASRAPGLVNEQFF	TGTGCCAGCAGAGCCCCCGGACTCGTCAATGAGCAGTTCTTC
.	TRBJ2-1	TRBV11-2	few	CASSFGAGRLYNEQFF	TGTGCCAGCAGCTTCGGCGCGGGTCGCCTCTACAATGAGCAGTTCTTC
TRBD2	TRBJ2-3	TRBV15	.	CATSREASGEGDTQYF	TGTGCCACCAGCAGAGAGGCTAGCGGGGAGGGAGATACGCAGTATTTT
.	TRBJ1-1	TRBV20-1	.	CSARTPNRANTEAFF	TGCAGTGCTAGGACCCCTAACAGGGCGAACACTGAAGCTTTCTTT
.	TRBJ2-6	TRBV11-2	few	CASSLVRVSGANVLTF	TGTGCCAGCAGCTTAGTAAGAGTCTCTGGGGCCAACGTCCTGACTTTC
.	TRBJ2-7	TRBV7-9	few	CASSLPAYEQYF	TGTGCCAGCAGCTTGCCAGCCTACGAGCAGTACTTC
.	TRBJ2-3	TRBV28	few	CASSLPGFTDTQYF	TGTGCCAGCAGTTTGCCGGGATTCACAGATACGCAGTATTTT
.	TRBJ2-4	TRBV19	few	CASSIEERGGKNIQYF	TGTGCCAGTAGTATAGAGGAAAGGGGGGGCAAAAACATTCAGTACTTC
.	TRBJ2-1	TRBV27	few	CASSLYAGHPPTGQFF	TGTGCCAGCAGTTTATACGCAGGACACCCTCCGACAGGGCAGTTCTTC
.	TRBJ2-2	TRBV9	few	CASSVSGLVPEHGELFF	TGTGCCAGCAGCGTTTCGGGCCTAGTACCCGAACACGGGGAGCTGTTTTTT
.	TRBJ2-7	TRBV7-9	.	CASSSQSPYEQYF	TGTGCCAGCAGCTCACAGAGTCCCTACGAGCAGTACTTC
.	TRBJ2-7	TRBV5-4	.	CASSLLGSGYEQYF	TGTGCCAGCAGCTTATTAGGTAGCGGCTACGAGCAGTACTTC
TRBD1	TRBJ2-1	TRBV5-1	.	CASSLKPTGTGEQFF	TGCGCCAGCAGCTTGAAACCGACAGGGACGGGTGAGCAGTTCTTC
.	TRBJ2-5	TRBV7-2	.	CASSLEGSFVETQYF	TGTGCCAGCAGCTTAGAGGGCAGTTTTGTTGAGACCCAGTACTTC
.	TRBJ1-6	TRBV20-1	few	CSARNRERGSPLHF	TGCAGTGCTAGGAACAGGGAGAGAGGTTCACCCCTCCACTTT
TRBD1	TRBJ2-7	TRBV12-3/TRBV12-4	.	CASSRTGGETHEQYF	TGTGCCAGCAGTCGCACAGGGGGCGAGACCCACGAGCAGTACTTC
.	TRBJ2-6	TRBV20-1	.	CSARDWQRANVLTF	TGCAGTGCTAGAGATTGGCAGAGGGCCAACGTCCTGACTTTC
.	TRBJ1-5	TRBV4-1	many	CASSQGSIRGRGNQPQHF	TGCGCCAGCAGCCAAGGATCAATTCGGGGACGGGGCAATCAGCCCCAGCATTTT
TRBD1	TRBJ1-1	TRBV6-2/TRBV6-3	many	CASSWGQLNTEAFF	TGTGCCAGCAGTTGGGGACAGCTGAACACTGAAGCTTTCTTT
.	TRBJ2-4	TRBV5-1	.	CASSDAKGGYIQYF	TGCGCCAGCAGCGACGCAAAAGGGGGATACATTCAGTACTTC
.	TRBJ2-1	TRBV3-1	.	CASSPGLQNEQFF	TGTGCCAGCAGCCCTGGACTCCAAAATGAGCAGTTCTTC
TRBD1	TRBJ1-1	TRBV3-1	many	CASSLRGTASEAFF	TGTGCCAGCAGCCTACGCGGGACAGCCTCTGAAGCTTTCTTT
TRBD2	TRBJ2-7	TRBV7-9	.	CASSSTGLAGHQYF	TGTGCCAGCAGCTCCACCGGACTAGCGGGGCATCAGTACTTC
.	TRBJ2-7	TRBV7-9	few	CASSRGGTQFHEQYF	TGTGCCAGCAGCCGAGGGGGGACTCAATTCCACGAGCAGTACTTC
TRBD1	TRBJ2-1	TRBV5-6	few	CASSWGQGTNEQFF	TGTGCCAGCAGCTGGGGACAGGGGACGAATGAGCAGTTCTTC
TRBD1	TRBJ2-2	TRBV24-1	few	CATSDSGTANTGELFF	TGTGCCACCAGTGATTCCGGGACAGCCAACACCGGGGAGCTGTTTTTT
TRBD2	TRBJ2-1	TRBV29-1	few	CSGRAWASGHNEQFF	TGCAGCGGGAGGGCATGGGCTAGCGGGCACAATGAGCAGTTCTTC
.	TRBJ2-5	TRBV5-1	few	CASSIGRKETQYF	TGCGCCAGCAGCATCGGCAGAAAAGAGACCCAGTACTTC
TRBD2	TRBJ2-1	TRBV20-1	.	CSAGTSGNEQFF	TGCAGTGCAGGGACTAGCGGTAATGAGCAGTTCTTC
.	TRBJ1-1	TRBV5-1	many	CASSADSWNTEAFF	TGCGCCAGCAGCGCGGACAGTTGGAACACTGAAGCTTTCTTT
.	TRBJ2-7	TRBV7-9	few	CASSLGGTADTYEQYF	TGTGCCAGCAGCTTAGGAGGGACGGCTGATACCTACGAGCAGTACTTC
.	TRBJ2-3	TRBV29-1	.	CSVDVVTGGTADTQYF	TGCAGCGTTGACGTAGTAACCGGGGGCACAGCAGATACGCAGTATTTT
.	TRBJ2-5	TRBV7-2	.	CASRHGSQDTQYF	TGTGCCAGCAGACATGGGAGCCAAGATACCCAGTACTTC